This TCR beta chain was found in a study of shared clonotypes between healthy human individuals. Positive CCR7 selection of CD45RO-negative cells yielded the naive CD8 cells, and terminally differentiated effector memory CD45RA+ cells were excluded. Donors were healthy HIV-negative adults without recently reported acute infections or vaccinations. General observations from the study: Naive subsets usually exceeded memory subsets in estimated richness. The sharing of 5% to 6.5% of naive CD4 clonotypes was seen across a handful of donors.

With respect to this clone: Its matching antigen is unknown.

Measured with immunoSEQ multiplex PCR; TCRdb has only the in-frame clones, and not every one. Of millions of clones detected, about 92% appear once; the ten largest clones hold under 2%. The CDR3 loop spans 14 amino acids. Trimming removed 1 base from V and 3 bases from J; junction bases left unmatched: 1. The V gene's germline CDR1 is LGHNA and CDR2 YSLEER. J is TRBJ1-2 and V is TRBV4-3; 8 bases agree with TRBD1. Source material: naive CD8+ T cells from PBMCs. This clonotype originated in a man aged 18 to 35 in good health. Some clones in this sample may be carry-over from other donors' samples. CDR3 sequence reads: CASSQGTGHYGYTF. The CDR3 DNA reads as TGCGCCAGCAGCCAAGGGACAGGGCACTATGGCTACACCTTC.